A single sample is the source of the 23 T cell receptor beta chains below, sequenced in a study of T-cell memory formation after mild COVID-19. TCRdb re-derived calls from the 5' RACE reads in MiXCR, one entry per CDR3 protein. The sample holds around 450,000 distinct CDR3 sequences, 24% seen once. The sample comprised PBMCs or a T cell subset sorted from them (not recorded which). These TCRs come from an adult woman who had mild COVID-19 (a few samples of this study predate the infection). Cell type and time point are not known.

This rearrangement joins TRBV18 to TRBJ2-3; 7 nucleotides match TRBD2. The V gene's germline CDR1 is KGHSH and CDR2 LQKENI. This CDR3 is 16 amino acids long. V was pared by 3 bases and J by 1 base, with 7 bases of the junction left unmatched. The CDR3 is CASSPKAGSGTDTQYF. The CDR3 DNA reads TGTGCCAGCTCACCGAAAGCGGGATCAGGCACAGATACGCAGTATTTT.

The chain joins TRBV20-1 to TRBJ2-1, with D unclear. Germline CDR1 DFQATT, CDR2 SNEGSKA (reference sequence). The CDR3 has 17 amino acids. V was cut by 2 bases and J by 0 bases, with 17 bases left in between. The DNA of the CDR3 is TGCAGTGCTAGATCAGAGTCGCCTCCGAGCTCCTACAATGAGCAGTTCTTC. Protein sequence: CSARSESPPSSYNEQFF.

The chain carries TRBV19 and TRBJ1-2; TRBD1 matches at 7 bases. CDR3 length equals 17 residues. CDR1 and CDR2 (germline): LNHDA, SQIVND (reference sequence). Unmatched junction bases numbered 16, after V lost 5 bases and J lost 4 bases. For the CDR3, the DNA is TGTGCCAGTAGTCCAGGACAGGCTATAGGTTGGGGCTATGGCTACACCTTC. Translating it yields CASSPGQAIGWGYGYTF.

The gene calls are TRBV6-2 or TRBV6-3 and TRBJ2-3, with 9 nucleotides matching TRBD2. Germline assignment: CDR1 MNHEY and CDR2 SVGEGT. With V trimmed by 3 bases and J by 3 bases, 13 bases remained unmatched. There are 18 residues in the CDR3. CDR3 amino acids: CASSYSRIAGVWTDTQYF. Written as DNA, the CDR3 is TGTGCCAGCAGTTATTCACGTATAGCGGGAGTATGGACAGATACGCAGTATTTT.

This clonotype has more than one count but fewer than ten. The chain joins TRBV7-6 to TRBJ2-3, with D hard to call. The CDR3 has 14 residues. The germline gives CDR1 SGHVS, CDR2 FNYEAQ. V dropped 5 bases and J dropped 6 bases, with 15 bases sitting between them. The CDR3 region has the DNA TGTGCCAGCAGCCCAGAAATGCTAACCGATACGCAGTATTTT. As protein: CASSPEMLTDTQYF.

This clonotype was picked up a small number of times. V and J are TRBV5-1 and TRBJ1-2, with D unclear. This CDR3 is 14 amino acids long. CDR1 and CDR2 (germline): SGHRS, YFSETQ. V lost 0 bases, J lost 4 bases, and 10 bases lay in between. The CDR3 sequence: CASSLVAKAYGYTF. CDR3 in DNA: TGCGCCAGCAGCTTGGTGGCAAAGGCCTATGGCTACACCTTC.

This clonotype was observed a handful of times. The chain links TRBV7-2 to TRBJ2-1; 12 bases fit TRBD2. Germline trimming cut 5 bases from V and 6 bases from J; bases unmatched to any gene: 5. The CDR3 sequence is 15 residues long. From germline, CDR1 is SGHTA and CDR2 FQGNSA. CDR3 nucleotides: TGTGCCAGCAGCCCTAGCGGGAGGGCCTTCAATGAGCAGTTCTTC. Translating it yields CASSPSGRAFNEQFF.

This clonotype appeared a few times. The genes are TRBV11-3 and TRBJ1-1; 10 nucleotides line up with TRBD1. Trimming took 6 bases from V and 3 from J; bases not matched to a gene: 4. Germline V gives CDR1 SGHNT, CDR2 YENEEA. The CDR3 extends over 14 amino acids. DNA of the CDR3: TGTGCCAGCAGGCGACAGGGGGCTGACACTGAAGCTTTCTTT. Amino acids: CASRRQGADTEAFF.

This CDR3 is CASRPRQGVNTEAFF. The DNA of the CDR3 is TGTGCCAGCAGACCCCGACAGGGAGTAAACACTGAAGCTTTCTTT. The chain combines TRBV27 with TRBJ1-1, with 7 bases aligning to TRBD1. Looked up from germline, CDR1 is MNHEY and CDR2 is SMNVEV (reference sequence). Unmatched junction bases numbered 9, after V lost 6 bases and J lost 2 bases. This CDR3 is built from 15 residues.

This clonotype appeared a few times. The chain recombines TRBV14 with TRBJ2-1, with 16 bases identical to TRBD2. The CDR3 has 17 residues. Germline V gives CDR1 SGHDN, CDR2 FVKESK. With V trimmed by 4 bases and J by 8 bases, 8 bases remained unmatched. In nucleotides, the CDR3 is TGTGCCAGCAGCCCGCCGGGACTAGCGGGAGGGTTGTATGAGCAGTTCTTC. Translated, it gives CASSPPGLAGGLYEQFF.

This chain joins TRBV20-1 and TRBJ2-1, with TRBD1 as a possible D gene (6 bases). This CDR3 spans 15 amino acids. CDR1 DFQATT and CDR2 SNEGSKA come from the germline V gene (reference sequence). V lost 6 bases and J lost 3, with 18 bases in between. CDR3 sequence reads: CSAIRQEVHYNEQFF. The CDR3, as DNA: TGCAGTGCGATACGACAGGAGGTGCACTACAATGAGCAGTTCTTC.

The gene calls are TRBV5-6 and TRBJ1-1; a possible D gene is TRBD1 (5 bases). The CDR3 runs 14 residues. Germline values: CDR1 SGHDT, CDR2 YYEEEE. V lost 4 bases to trimming and J lost 3 bases, with 13 bases between them. The CDR3 coding sequence is TGTGCCAGCAGCCGAGGACAATCCCACACTGAAGCTTTCTTT. It encodes CASSRGQSHTEAFF.

The V call is TRBV5-6, the J call TRBJ1-6; a possible D gene is TRBD1 (6 bases). V was shortened by 4 bases and J by 10 bases, with 12 bases between the two germline ends. The CDR3 consists of 13 residues. The germline V gene has CDR1 SGHDT and CDR2 YYEEEE. CDR3: CASSPDSHSPLHF. CDR3 nucleotide sequence: TGTGCCAGCAGCCCGGACAGTCACTCACCCCTCCACTTT.

The DNA for the CDR3 is TGTGCCAGTGGGACGGGAGGGGACGAGCAGTACTTC. Its protein product is CASGTGGDEQYF. V usage is TRBV2 and J usage is TRBJ2-7, with TRBD2 matching 8 bases. CDR1 is SNHLY, CDR2 FYNNEI, per germline. The V segment lost 9 bases and the J segment 5 bases; nucleotides outside the gene matches: 6. The CDR3 is made up of 12 amino acids.

This clonotype was observed a few times. The chain recombines TRBV6-5 with TRBJ2-7; perhaps D is TRBD1 or TRBD2 (6 bases each). Germline V gene sequence: CDR1 MNHEY, CDR2 SVGAGI. The V end lost 6 bases, the J end lost 5 bases, and 20 bases lay between the germline ends. This CDR3 region has 15 residues. The CDR3 DNA reads as TGTGCCAGCAGGGGGGCGTGGTCCCGGGGGAACGAGCAGTACTTC. Protein: CASRGAWSRGNEQYF.

This clonotype was counted between two and nine times. The chain is built from TRBV6-1 and TRBJ2-3, with D maybe TRBD1 (5 bases). The CDR3 is made up of 14 amino acids. Germline V gene data show CDR1 as MNHNS and CDR2 as SASEGT. V was cut by 2 bases and J by 2 bases, with 8 bases left in between. CDR3 DNA: TGTGCCAGCAGTGAATCAGGGAACACAGATACGCAGTATTTT. Translated: CASSESGNTDTQYF.

This clonotype was recorded only once. The V gene is TRBV4-3, the J gene TRBJ1-1; a weak D match, TRBD1 (5 bases). This CDR3 has 15 amino acids. V was trimmed by 1 base and J by 4 bases, leaving 13 bases between them. The germline CDR1 and CDR2 sequences are LGHNA and YSLEER. This CDR3 reads CASSQVSVGGTEAFF. The DNA of the CDR3 is TGCGCCAGCAGCCAAGTGAGCGTCGGGGGCACTGAAGCTTTCTTT.

The chain recombines TRBV4-1 with TRBJ2-1; the D is unclear. This CDR3 comprises 14 residues. Germline CDR1 MGHRA, CDR2 YSYEKL. Trimming removed 2 bases from V and 2 bases from J, with 7 bases in between. The CDR3 loop is CASSQIGPYNEQFF. The CDR3 nucleotides are TGCGCCAGCAGCCAAATAGGACCCTACAATGAGCAGTTCTTC.

In its sample, this clonotype was seen a few times. The chain has TRBV10-3 and TRBJ2-5; perhaps TRBD2 as D (6 bases). Trimming took 1 base from V and 1 from J, leaving 10 bases between them. The CDR3 length is 15 residues. Per the germline V gene, CDR1 is ENHRY and CDR2 is SYGVKD. The CDR3 loop is CAISEWGVPQETQYF. DNA of the CDR3: TGTGCCATCAGTGAGTGGGGGGTCCCCCAAGAGACCCAGTACTTC.

The chain carries TRBV4-1 and TRBJ2-7; D remains ambiguous. Germline loops: CDR1 MGHRA, CDR2 YSYEKL. The V and J ends lost 1 base and 4 bases respectively, with 11 bases between them. The CDR3 is 14 amino acids. In nucleotides, the CDR3 is TGCGCCAGCAGCCAAGGTTCCGGAGAGTACGAGCAGTACTTC. Translating gives CASSQGSGEYEQYF.

This clonotype showed up many times. The J gene is TRBJ2-1, the V gene TRBV7-2; D unresolved. The CDR3 runs 14 residues. Trimming left V 5 bases short and J 10 bases short, with 18 bases between. In germline, CDR1 is SGHTA, CDR2 FQGNSA. CDR3 protein: CASSPRMLGNEQFF. The CDR3 region has the DNA TGTGCCAGCAGCCCACGGATGCTTGGGAACGAGCAGTTCTTC.

This clonotype has ten or more counts. The chain recombines TRBV7-9 with TRBJ2-3; D ambiguous. The V gene's germline CDR1 is SEHNR and CDR2 FQNEAQ (reference sequence). This CDR3 has 14 residues. V was shortened by 2 bases and J by 2 bases, with 8 bases between the two germline ends. The CDR3 spells CASSLTSHTDTQYF. CDR3 coding DNA: TGTGCCAGCAGCTTAACATCCCACACAGATACGCAGTATTTT.

The chain links TRBV11-3 to TRBJ2-2, with unresolved D. Per germline, CDR1 SGHNT and CDR2 YENEEA. Between the trimmed V and J ends, which lost 0 bases and 2 bases, there was a span of 7 bases. The length of the CDR3 is 15 residues. This CDR3 is CASSLDLTNTGELFF. The CDR3 nucleotides are TGTGCCAGCAGCTTAGACCTCACTAACACCGGGGAGCTGTTTTTT. The whole variable domain, filled in from reference TRBV11-3 and TRBJ2-2, reads EAGVVQSPRYKIIEKKQPVAFWCNPISGHNTLYWYLQNLGQGPELLIRYENEEAVDDSQLPKDRFSAERLKGVDSTLKIQPAELGDSAVYLCASSLDLTNTGELFFGEGSRLTVL.